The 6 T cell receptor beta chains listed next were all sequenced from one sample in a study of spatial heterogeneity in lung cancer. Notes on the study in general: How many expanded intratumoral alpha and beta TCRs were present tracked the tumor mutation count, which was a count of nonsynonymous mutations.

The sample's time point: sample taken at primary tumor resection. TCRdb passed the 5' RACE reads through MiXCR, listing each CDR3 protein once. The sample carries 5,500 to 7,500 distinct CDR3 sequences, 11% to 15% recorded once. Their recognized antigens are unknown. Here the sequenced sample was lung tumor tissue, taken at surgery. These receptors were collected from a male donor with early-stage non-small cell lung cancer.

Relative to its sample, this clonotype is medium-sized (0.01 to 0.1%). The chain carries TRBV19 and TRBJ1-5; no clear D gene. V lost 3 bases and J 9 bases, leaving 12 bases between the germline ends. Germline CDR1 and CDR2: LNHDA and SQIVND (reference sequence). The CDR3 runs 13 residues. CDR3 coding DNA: TGTGCCAGTAGTATGGCAGGCGTAGGGCCCCAGCATTTT. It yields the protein CASSMAGVGPQHF.

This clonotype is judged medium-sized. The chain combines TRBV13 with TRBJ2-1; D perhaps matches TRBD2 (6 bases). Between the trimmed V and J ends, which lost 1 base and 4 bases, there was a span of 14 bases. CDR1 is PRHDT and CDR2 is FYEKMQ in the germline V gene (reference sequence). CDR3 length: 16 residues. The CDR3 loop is CASSLVEAGLYNEQFF. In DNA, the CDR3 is TGTGCCAGCAGCTTAGTTGAGGCGGGATTGTACAATGAGCAGTTCTTC.

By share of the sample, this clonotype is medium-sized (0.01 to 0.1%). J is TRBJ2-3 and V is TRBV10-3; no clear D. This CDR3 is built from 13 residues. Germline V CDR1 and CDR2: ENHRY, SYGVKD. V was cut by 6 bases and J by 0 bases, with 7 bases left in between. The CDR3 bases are TGTGCCATCAGGGCCACGAGCACAGATACGCAGTATTTT. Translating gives CAIRATSTDTQYF.

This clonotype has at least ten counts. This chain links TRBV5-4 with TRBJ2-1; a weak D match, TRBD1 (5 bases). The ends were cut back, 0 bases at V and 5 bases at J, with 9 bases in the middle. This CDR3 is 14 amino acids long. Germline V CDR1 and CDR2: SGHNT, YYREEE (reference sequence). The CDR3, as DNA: TGTGCCAGCAGCTTGGGGGCAGGGAACAATGAGCAGTTCTTC. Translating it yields CASSLGAGNNEQFF.

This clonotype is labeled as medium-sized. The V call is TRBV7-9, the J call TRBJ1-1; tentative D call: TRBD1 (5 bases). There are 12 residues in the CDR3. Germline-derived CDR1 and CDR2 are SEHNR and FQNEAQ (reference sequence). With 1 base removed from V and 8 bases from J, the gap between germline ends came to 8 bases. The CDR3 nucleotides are TGTGCCAGCAGCTTAGAATGGGGGGAAGCTTTCTTT. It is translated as CASSLEWGEAFF.

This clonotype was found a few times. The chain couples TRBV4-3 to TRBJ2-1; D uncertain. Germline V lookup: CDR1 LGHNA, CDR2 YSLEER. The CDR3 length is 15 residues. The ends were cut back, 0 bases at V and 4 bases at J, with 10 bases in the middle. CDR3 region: CASSQDAAVYNEQFF. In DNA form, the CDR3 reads TGCGCCAGCAGCCAAGATGCGGCAGTTTACAATGAGCAGTTCTTC.